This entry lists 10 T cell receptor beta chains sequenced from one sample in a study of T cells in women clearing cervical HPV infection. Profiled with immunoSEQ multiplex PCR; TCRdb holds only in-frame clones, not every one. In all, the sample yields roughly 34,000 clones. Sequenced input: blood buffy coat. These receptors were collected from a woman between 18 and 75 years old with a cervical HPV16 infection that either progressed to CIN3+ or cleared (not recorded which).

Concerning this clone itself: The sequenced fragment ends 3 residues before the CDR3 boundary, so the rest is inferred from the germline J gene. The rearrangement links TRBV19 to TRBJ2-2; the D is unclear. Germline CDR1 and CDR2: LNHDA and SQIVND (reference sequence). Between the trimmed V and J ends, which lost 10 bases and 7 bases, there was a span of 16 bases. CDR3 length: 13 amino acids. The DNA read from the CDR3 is TGTGCCACCCTTGTGGCCAGAGGCGGGGAG. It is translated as CATLVARGGE. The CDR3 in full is CATLVARGGELFF. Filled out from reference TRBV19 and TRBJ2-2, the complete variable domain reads DGGITQSPKYLFRKEGQNVTLSCEQNLNHDAMYWYRQDPGQGLRLIYYSQIVNDFQKGDIAEGYSVSREKKESFPLTVTSAQKNPTAFYLCATLVARGGELFFGEGSRLTVL.

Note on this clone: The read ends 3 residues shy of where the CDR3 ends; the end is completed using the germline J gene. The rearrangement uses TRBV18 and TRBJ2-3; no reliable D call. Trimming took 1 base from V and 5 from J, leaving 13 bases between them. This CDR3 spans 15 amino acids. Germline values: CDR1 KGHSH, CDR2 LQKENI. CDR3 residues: CASSPLPGRGDTQYF. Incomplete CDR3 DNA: TGTGCCAGCTCACCACTTCCTGGCAGAGGAGATACG.

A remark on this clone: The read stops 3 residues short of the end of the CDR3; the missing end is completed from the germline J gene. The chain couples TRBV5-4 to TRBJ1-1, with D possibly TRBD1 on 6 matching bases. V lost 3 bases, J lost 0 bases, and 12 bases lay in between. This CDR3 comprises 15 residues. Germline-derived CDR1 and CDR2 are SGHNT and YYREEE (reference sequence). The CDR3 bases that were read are TGTGCCAGCAGCTCGCAGACAGGCCTGAACACTGAA. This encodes CASSSQTGLNTE. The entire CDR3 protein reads CASSSQTGLNTEAFF.

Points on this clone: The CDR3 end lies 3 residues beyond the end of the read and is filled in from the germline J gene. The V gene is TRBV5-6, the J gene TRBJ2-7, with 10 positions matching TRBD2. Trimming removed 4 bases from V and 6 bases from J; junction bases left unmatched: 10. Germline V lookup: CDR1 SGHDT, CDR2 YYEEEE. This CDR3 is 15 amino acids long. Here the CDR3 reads CASSPAPSGSLEQYF. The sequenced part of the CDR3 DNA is TGTGCCAGCAGCCCGGCCCCTAGCGGGAGTCTCGAG.

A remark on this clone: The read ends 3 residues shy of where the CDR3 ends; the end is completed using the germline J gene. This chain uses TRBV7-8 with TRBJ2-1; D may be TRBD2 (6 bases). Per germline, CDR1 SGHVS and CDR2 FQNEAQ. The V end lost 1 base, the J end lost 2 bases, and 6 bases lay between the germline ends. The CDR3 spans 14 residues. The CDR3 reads CASSLERAYNEQFF. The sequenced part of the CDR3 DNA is TGTGCCAGCAGCTTAGAGCGGGCCTACAATGAG.

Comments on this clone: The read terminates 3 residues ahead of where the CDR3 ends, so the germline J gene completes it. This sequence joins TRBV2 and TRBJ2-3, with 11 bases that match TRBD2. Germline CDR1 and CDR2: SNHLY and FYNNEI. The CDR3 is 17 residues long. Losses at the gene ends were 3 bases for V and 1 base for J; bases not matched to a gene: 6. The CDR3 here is CASSDSGLAAGTDTQYF. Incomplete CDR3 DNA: TGTGCCAGCAGTGATTCGGGACTAGCGGCTGGCACAGATACG.

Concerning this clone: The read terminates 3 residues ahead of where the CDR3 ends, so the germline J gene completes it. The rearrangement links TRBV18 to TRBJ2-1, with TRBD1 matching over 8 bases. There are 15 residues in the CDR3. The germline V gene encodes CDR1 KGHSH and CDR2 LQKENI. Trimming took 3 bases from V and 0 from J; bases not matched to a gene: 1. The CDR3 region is CASSPGQGSYNEQFF. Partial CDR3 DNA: TGTGCCAGCTCACCTGGACAGGGCTCCTACAATGAG.

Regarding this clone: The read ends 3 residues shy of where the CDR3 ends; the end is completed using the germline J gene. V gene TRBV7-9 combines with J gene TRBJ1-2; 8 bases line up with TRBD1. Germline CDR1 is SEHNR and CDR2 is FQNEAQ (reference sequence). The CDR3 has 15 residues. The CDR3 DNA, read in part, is TGTGCCAGCAGCTTAGGGGACAGGTTATTAAACATC. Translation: CASSLGDRLLNI. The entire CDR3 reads CASSLGDRLLNIYTF.

CDR3 protein: CAWRVIRQGGLYNDYTF. The covered CDR3 bases are TGTGCCTGGAGGGTGATCCGACAGGGGGGACTCTACAATGAC. The V call is TRBV30, the J call TRBJ1-2; the match to TRBD1 covers 9 bases. Read data end 3 residues before the CDR3 end; the end is taken from the germline J gene. The V gene's germline CDR1 is GTSNPN and CDR2 SVGIG (reference sequence). The CDR3 is made up of 17 amino acids. The variable domain in full, completed from reference TRBV30 and TRBJ1-2, reads SQTIHQWPATLVQPVGSPLSLECTVEGTSNPNLYWYRQAAGRGLQLLFYSVGIGQISSEVPQNLSASRPQDRQFILSSKKLLLSDSGFYLCAWRVIRQGGLYNDYTFGSGTRLTVV.

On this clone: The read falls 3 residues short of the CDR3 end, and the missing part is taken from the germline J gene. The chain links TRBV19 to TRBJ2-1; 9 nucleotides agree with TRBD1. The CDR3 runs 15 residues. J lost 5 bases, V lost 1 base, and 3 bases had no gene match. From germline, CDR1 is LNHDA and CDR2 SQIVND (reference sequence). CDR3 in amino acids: CASSIGDRAHNEQFF. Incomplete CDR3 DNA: TGTGCCAGTAGTATAGGGGACAGGGCGCACAATGAG. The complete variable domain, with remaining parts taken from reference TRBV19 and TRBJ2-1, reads DGGITQSPKYLFRKEGQNVTLSCEQNLNHDAMYWYRQDPGQGLRLIYYSQIVNDFQKGDIAEGYSVSREKKESFPLTVTSAQKNPTAFYLCASSIGDRAHNEQFFGPGTRLTVL.